The 24 T cell receptor beta chains given below trace back to one sample, sequenced in a study of cytomegalovirus exposure and HLA in healthy donors. Both 60 Vbeta primers and 13 Jbeta primers went into the PCR. Method: immunoSEQ multiplex PCR; TCRdb's copy keeps in-frame clones and lacks some. The sample gives about 160,000 clones, about 75% of which show up once; 2.5% to 3% is in the top ten. The sequenced sample was PBMCs. Receptors were obtained from a woman between 45 and 60 years old in good health and CMV-seropositive.

V usage is TRBV19 and J usage is TRBJ1-1, with D hard to call. This CDR3 has 14 residues. Germline V gives CDR1 LNHDA, CDR2 SQIVND (reference sequence). V lost 8 bases and J lost 0, with 13 bases in between. The CDR3 here is CASGPWLLNTEAFF. The DNA of the CDR3 is TGTGCCAGTGGCCCTTGGCTTTTGAACACTGAAGCTTTCTTT.

J is TRBJ1-3 and V is TRBV9; D unresolved. In germline, CDR1 is SGDLS, CDR2 YYNGEE. V was shortened by 3 bases and J by 0 bases, with 10 bases between the two germline ends. The CDR3 has 15 amino acids. DNA for the CDR3: TGTGCCAGCAGCGCGCTAGGGAGCTCTGGAAACACCATATATTTT. This sequence encodes CASSALGSSGNTIYF.

This clone came up a few times. V gene TRBV5-1 combines with J gene TRBJ2-3; 10 nucleotides match TRBD2. CDR3 length equals 17 residues. The J segment lost 1 base and the V segment lost 0 bases, leaving 5 bases of the junction unmatched. From germline, CDR1 is SGHRS and CDR2 YFSETQ. The CDR3 nucleotides are TGCGCCAGCAGCTTGGTGCCAGCGGGGGGGGGCACAGATACGCAGTATTTT. It specifies CASSLVPAGGGTDTQYF.

The V and J genes are TRBV11-2 and TRBJ2-1, with TRBD1 as a possible D gene (5 bases). Trimming stripped 3 bases from V and 3 bases from J, with 9 bases between. Germline-derived CDR1 and CDR2 are SGHAT and FQNNGV. The CDR3 length is 14 residues. As DNA, the CDR3 is TGTGCCAGCAGCTTTCAGGGTAGCTACAATGAGCAGTTCTTC. It codes for CASSFQGSYNEQFF.

About this clone itself: The identical CDR3 is also encoded by other nucleotide sequences in the sample. V usage is TRBV28 and J usage is TRBJ1-2; D is perhaps TRBD1 (6 bases). Per the germline V gene, CDR1 is MDHEN and CDR2 is SYDVKM. The CDR3 contains 15 residues. Trimming cost V 5 bases and J 5 bases, with 18 bases left between them. This CDR3 reads CASSTPRGGAYGYTF. Written as DNA, the CDR3 is TGTGCCAGCAGTACACCCCGTGGGGGGGCATATGGCTACACCTTC.

The chain carries TRBV2 and TRBJ2-3; D gene uncertain. With 1 base removed from V and 0 bases from J, the gap between germline ends came to 11 bases. The CDR3 is 16 residues long. Germline lookup yields CDR1 SNHLY and CDR2 FYNNEI. The CDR3 sequence is CASSEVPGRSTDTQYF. The CDR3 region has the DNA TGTGCCAGCAGTGAAGTCCCCGGTAGAAGCACAGATACGCAGTATTTT.

The chain is built from TRBV7-9 and TRBJ2-7; the match to TRBD1 covers 9 bases. CDR1 is SEHNR and CDR2 is FQNEAQ in the germline V gene (reference sequence). With 5 bases clipped from V and 2 bases from J, the junction kept 4 bases outside the gene matches. The CDR3 runs 14 residues. CDR3 amino acids: CASSRGQGTYEQYF. The CDR3 DNA follows: TGTGCCAGCAGCCGGGGACAGGGAACCTACGAGCAGTACTTC.

CDR3 protein: CASLGQGWSEAFF. As DNA, the CDR3 is TGTGCCAGCCTGGGACAGGGGTGGAGTGAAGCTTTCTTT. This chain links TRBV2 with TRBJ1-1; 10 bases align to TRBD1. The CDR3 runs 13 residues. CDR1 is SNHLY, CDR2 FYNNEI, per germline. V dropped 8 bases and J dropped 7; count of bases not matched to a gene: 7.

This chain uses TRBV27 with TRBJ2-7; a possible D gene is TRBD1 (6 bases). The CDR3 loop spans 15 amino acids. Germline loops: CDR1 MNHEY, CDR2 SMNVEV (reference sequence). Trimming stripped 6 bases from V and 3 bases from J, with 18 bases between. The CDR3 here is CASSETGSSIYEQYF. CDR3 in DNA: TGTGCCAGCAGCGAAACAGGGAGTTCGATCTACGAGCAGTACTTC.

The chain recombines TRBV5-4 with TRBJ2-1; D remains ambiguous. Germline V gene data show CDR1 as SGHNT and CDR2 as YYREEE (reference sequence). CDR3 length equals 14 residues. Between the trimmed V and J ends, which lost 4 bases and 5 bases, there was a span of 13 bases. Here the CDR3 DNA reads TGTGCCAGCAGCCGGGTTGGCGATAACAATGAGCAGTTCTTC. This sequence encodes CASSRVGDNNEQFF.

This clone was recorded a few times. The chain carries TRBV20-1 and TRBJ1-1; D unresolved. Germline-derived CDR1 and CDR2 are DFQATT and SNEGSKA (reference sequence). The length of the CDR3 is 11 residues. V was shortened by 4 bases and J by 3 bases, with 6 bases between the two germline ends. For the CDR3, the DNA is TGCAGTGCTACCGGAGACACTGAAGCTTTCTTT. Encoded protein: CSATGDTEAFF.

The chain uses TRBV5-4 and TRBJ2-2; tentatively, D is TRBD1 (5 bases). CDR3 length equals 15 residues. Germline V lookup: CDR1 SGHNT, CDR2 YYREEE (reference sequence). Trimming cost V 2 bases and J 4 bases, with 12 bases left between them. This chain's CDR3 is CASSLKLGRTGELFF. CDR3 coding DNA: TGTGCCAGCAGCTTAAAACTGGGGCGCACCGGGGAGCTGTTTTTT.

The chain has TRBV7-8 and TRBJ1-4; tentative D call: TRBD1 (5 bases). This CDR3 region has 14 residues. Looked up from germline, CDR1 is SGHVS and CDR2 is FQNEAQ. V was trimmed by 5 bases and J by 8 bases, leaving 15 bases between them. CDR3 amino acids: CASSGDSSREKLFF. For the CDR3, the DNA is TGTGCCAGCAGCGGGGACTCTTCGAGGGAAAAACTGTTTTTT.

This clone was observed a single time. The CDR3 loop reads CASSQSPRTGGRTEAFF. In DNA form, the CDR3 reads TGCGCCAGCAGCCAATCACCTCGGACAGGGGGCCGCACTGAAGCTTTCTTT. This chain links TRBV4-1 with TRBJ1-1, with TRBD1 matching over 11 bases. CDR3 length equals 17 residues. Germline V gene sequence: CDR1 MGHRA, CDR2 YSYEKL. Trimming at V came to 2 bases and at J to 4 bases, leaving 9 bases not matched to a gene.

The chain combines TRBV2 with TRBJ1-1; TRBD1 might be the D (6 bases). The germline V gene has CDR1 SNHLY and CDR2 FYNNEI. The V end lost 7 bases, the J end lost 5 bases, and 17 bases lay between the germline ends. This CDR3 comprises 14 residues. The CDR3 DNA reads as TGTGCCAGCAAGGGGGTGTTGGGGAAAACTGAAGCTTTCTTT. This sequence encodes CASKGVLGKTEAFF.

The chain has TRBV2 and TRBJ2-7; 8 positions match TRBD1. CDR3 length: 13 amino acids. V was pared by 6 bases and J by 5 bases, with 6 bases of the junction left unmatched. Germline V lookup: CDR1 SNHLY, CDR2 FYNNEI. The CDR3 here is CASSNYRGNEQYF. The CDR3 DNA sequence: TGTGCCAGCAGCAATTACAGGGGGAACGAGCAGTACTTC. Supplemented by reference TRBV2 and TRBJ2-7, the full variable domain reads EPEVTQTPSHQVTQMGQEVILRCVPISNHLYFYWYRQILGQKVEFLVSFYNNEISEKSEIFDDQFSVERPDGSNFTLKIRSTKLEDSAMYFCASSNYRGNEQYFGPGTRLTVT.

This clone was counted only a few times. The chain has TRBV2 and TRBJ1-1; D is unclear. The V and J ends lost 6 bases and 1 base respectively, with 9 bases between them. Germline V CDR1 and CDR2: SNHLY, FYNNEI. This CDR3 is 13 amino acids long. CDR3 in amino acids: CASRFQANTEAFF. CDR3 in DNA: TGTGCCAGCAGATTTCAAGCGAACACTGAAGCTTTCTTT.

J is TRBJ2-5 and V is TRBV9, with 10 bases fitting TRBD2. Unmatched junction bases numbered 6, after V lost 4 bases and J lost 0 bases. CDR3 length equals 16 residues. From germline, CDR1 is SGDLS and CDR2 YYNGEE. As DNA, the CDR3 is TGTGCCAGCAGCCCACCTAGCGGGGGAGACCAAGAGACCCAGTACTTC. This gives the protein CASSPPSGGDQETQYF.

The CDR3 is CASRLQETQYF. The DNA for the CDR3 is TGTGCCAGCAGATTACAAGAGACCCAGTACTTC. This chain connects TRBV2 to TRBJ2-5; D uncertain. V was pared by 6 bases and J by 2 bases, with 4 bases between. The CDR3 is 11 amino acids. The germline V gene has CDR1 SNHLY and CDR2 FYNNEI.

The rearrangement joins TRBV2 to TRBJ2-5, with TRBD2 as a possible D gene (5 bases). Per germline, CDR1 SNHLY and CDR2 FYNNEI. V dropped 6 bases and J dropped 2 bases, with 16 bases sitting between them. CDR3 size: 15 residues. CDR3 sequence (DNA): TGTGCCAGCAGGAACGAAAACGGGATTCAAGAGACCCAGTACTTC. As protein: CASRNENGIQETQYF.

The count of this clone is one. The V and J genes are TRBV7-3 and TRBJ1-6, with TRBD1 matching over 8 bases. Germline V gives CDR1 SGHTA, CDR2 FQGTGA. V lost 6 bases, J lost 9 bases, and 7 bases stayed unmatched. The CDR3 is made up of 14 amino acids. The CDR3 DNA sequence: TGTGCCAGCAGTACATCAGGGGGCTCTTCACCCCTCCACTTT. It yields the protein CASSTSGGSSPLHF.

The V gene is TRBV11-2, the J gene TRBJ1-1; D call uncertain. The CDR3 is made up of 14 amino acids. Germline V gene sequence: CDR1 SGHAT, CDR2 FQNNGV. V was trimmed by 2 bases and J by 3 bases, leaving 10 bases between them. The CDR3 loop reads CASSLSGEDTEAFF. The CDR3 region has the DNA TGTGCCAGCAGCTTATCCGGGGAGGACACTGAAGCTTTCTTT.

The CDR3 region is CASSAGGDTQYF. CDR3 DNA sequence: TGTGCCAGCAGCGCGGGGGGGGATACGCAGTATTTT. The V and J genes are TRBV9 and TRBJ2-3, with 8 bases identical to TRBD2. Germline assignment: CDR1 SGDLS and CDR2 YYNGEE. The CDR3 length is 12 residues. Unmatched junction bases numbered 0, after V lost 3 bases and J lost 6 bases. Full variable domain (rest looked up from reference TRBV9 and TRBJ2-3): DSGVTQTPKHLITATGQRVTLRCSPRSGDLSVYWYQQSLDQGLQFLIQYYNGEERAKGNILERFSAQQFPDLHSELNLSSLELGDSALYFCASSAGGDTQYFGPGTRLTVL.

This CDR3 is CASSLLGQISEAFF. The CDR3 DNA reads TGTGCCAGCAGCTTGTTGGGACAGATTAGCGAAGCTTTCTTT. This sequence joins TRBV11-2 and TRBJ1-1; 7 bases are a match to TRBD1. V shed 3 bases and J 8 bases; nucleotides not matched to a gene: 9. The CDR3 totals 14 residues. CDR1 is SGHAT, CDR2 FQNNGV, per germline.